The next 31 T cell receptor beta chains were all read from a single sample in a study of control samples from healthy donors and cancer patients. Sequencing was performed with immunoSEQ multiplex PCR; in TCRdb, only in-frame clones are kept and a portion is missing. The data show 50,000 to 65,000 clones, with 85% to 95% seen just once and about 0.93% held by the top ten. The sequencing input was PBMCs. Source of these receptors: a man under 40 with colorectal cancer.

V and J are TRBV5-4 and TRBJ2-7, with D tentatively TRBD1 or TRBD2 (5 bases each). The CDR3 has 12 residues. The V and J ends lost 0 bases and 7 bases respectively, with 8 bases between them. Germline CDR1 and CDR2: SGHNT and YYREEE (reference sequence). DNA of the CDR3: TGTGCCAGCAGCTTGGGAGGGGATGAGCAGTACTTC. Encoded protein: CASSLGGDEQYF. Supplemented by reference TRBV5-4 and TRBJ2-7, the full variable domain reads ETGVTQSPTHLIKTRGQQVTLRCSSQSGHNTVSWYQQALGQGPQFIFQYYREEENGRGNFPPRFSGLQFPNYSSELNVNALELDDSALYLCASSLGGDEQYFGPGTRLTVT.

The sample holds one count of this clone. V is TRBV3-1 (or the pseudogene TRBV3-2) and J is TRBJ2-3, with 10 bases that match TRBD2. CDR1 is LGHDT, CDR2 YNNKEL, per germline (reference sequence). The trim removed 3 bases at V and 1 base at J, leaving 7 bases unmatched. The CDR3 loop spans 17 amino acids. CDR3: CASSQAPLAGGTDTQYF. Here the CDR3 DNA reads TGTGCCAGCAGCCAGGCCCCCCTAGCGGGGGGCACAGATACGCAGTATTTT.

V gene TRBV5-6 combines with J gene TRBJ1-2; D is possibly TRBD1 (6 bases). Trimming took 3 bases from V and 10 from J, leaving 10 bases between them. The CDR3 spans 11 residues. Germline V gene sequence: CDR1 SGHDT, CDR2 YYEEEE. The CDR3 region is CASSWGGDYTF. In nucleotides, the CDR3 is TGTGCCAGCAGCTGGGGGGGCGACTACACCTTC.

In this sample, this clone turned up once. For the CDR3, the DNA is TGTGCCAGCACCGTAGCGGGGGGACTTGAGCAGTTCTTC. It specifies CASTVAGGLEQFF. The chain has TRBV5-6 and TRBJ2-1, with 10 bases lining up with TRBD2. Germline assignment: CDR1 SGHDT and CDR2 YYEEEE. V lost 6 bases, J lost 9 bases, and 6 bases stayed unmatched. The CDR3 has 13 residues. Drawing the rest from reference TRBV5-6 and TRBJ2-1, the complete variable domain is DAGVTQSPTHLIKTRGQQVTLRCSPKSGHDTVSWYQQALGQGPQFIFQYYEEEERQRGNFPDRFSGHQFPNYSSELNVNALLLGDSALYLCASTVAGGLEQFFGPGTRLTVL.

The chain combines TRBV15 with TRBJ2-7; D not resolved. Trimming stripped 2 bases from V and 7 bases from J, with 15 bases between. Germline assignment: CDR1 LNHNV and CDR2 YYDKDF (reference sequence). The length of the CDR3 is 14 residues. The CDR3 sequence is CATSRRASFREQYV. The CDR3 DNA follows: TGTGCCACCAGCAGACGGGCCTCATTTCGGGAGCAGTACGTC.

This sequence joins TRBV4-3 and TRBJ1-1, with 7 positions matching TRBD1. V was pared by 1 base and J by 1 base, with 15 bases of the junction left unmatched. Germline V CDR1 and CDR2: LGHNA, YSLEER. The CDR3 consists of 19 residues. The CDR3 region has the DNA TGCGCCAGCAGCCAAGCTCCTTTATACGGGACAGACCAGAACACTGAAGCTTTCTTT. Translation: CASSQAPLYGTDQNTEAFF.

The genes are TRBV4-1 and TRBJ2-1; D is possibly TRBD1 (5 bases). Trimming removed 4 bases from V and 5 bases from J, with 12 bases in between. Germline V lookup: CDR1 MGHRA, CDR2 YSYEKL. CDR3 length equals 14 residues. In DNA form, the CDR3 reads TGCGCCAGCAGCCTAGTGACAGTGAACAATGAGCAGTTCTTC. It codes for CASSLVTVNNEQFF.

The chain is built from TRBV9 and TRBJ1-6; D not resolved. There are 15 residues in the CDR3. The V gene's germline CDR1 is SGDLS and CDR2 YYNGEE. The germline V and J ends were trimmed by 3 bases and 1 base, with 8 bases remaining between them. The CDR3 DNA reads TGTGCCAGCAGCGCAAGCGGTTCCTATAATTCACCCCTCCACTTT. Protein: CASSASGSYNSPLHF.

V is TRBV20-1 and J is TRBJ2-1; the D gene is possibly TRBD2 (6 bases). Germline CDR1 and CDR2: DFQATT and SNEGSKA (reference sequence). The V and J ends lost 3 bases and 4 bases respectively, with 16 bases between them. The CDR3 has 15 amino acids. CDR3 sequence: CSASVGTSQYNEQFF. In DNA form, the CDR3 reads TGCAGTGCTAGTGTCGGGACTTCACAGTACAATGAGCAGTTCTTC.

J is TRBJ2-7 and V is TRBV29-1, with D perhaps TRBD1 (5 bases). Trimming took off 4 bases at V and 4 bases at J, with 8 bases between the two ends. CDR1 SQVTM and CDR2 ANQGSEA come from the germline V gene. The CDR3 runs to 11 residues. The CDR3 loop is CSVASGYEQYV. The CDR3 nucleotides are TGCAGCGTTGCTTCAGGGTACGAGCAGTACGTC.

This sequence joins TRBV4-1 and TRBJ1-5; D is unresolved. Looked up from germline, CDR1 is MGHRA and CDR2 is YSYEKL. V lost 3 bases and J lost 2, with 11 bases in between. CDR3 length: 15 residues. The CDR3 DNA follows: TGCGCCAGCAGCCAGTTAGGGATTGGCAATCAGCCCCAGCATTTT. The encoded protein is CASSQLGIGNQPQHF.

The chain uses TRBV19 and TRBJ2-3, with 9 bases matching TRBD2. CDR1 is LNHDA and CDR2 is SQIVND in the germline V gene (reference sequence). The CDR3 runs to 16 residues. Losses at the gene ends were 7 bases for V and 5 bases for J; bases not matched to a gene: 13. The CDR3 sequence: CASTPGGGVYRDTQYF. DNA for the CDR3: TGTGCCAGTACCCCGGGCGGGGGGGTCTATCGAGATACGCAGTATTTT.

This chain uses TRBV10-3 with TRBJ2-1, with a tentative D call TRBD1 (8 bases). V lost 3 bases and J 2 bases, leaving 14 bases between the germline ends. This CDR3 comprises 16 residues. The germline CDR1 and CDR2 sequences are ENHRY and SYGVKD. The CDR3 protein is CAISDGQGGTYNEQFF. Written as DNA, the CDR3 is TGTGCCATCAGTGATGGACAGGGAGGGACCTACAATGAGCAGTTCTTC.

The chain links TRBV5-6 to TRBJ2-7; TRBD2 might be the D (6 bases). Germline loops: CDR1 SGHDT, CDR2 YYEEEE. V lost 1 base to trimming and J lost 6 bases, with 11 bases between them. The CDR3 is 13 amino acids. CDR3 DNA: TGTGCCAGCAGCTTGCGGAGGGGAGGCGAGCAGTACTTC. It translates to CASSLRRGGEQYF.

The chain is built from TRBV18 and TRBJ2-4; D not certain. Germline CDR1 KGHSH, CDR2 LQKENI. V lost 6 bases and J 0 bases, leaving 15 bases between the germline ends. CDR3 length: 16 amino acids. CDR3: CASSPVVLGAKNIQYF. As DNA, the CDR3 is TGTGCCAGCTCCCCGGTCGTGCTAGGAGCCAAAAACATTCAGTACTTC. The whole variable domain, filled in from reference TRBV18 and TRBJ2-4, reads NAGVMQNPRHLVRRRGQEARLRCSPMKGHSHVYWYRQLPEEGLKFMVYLQKENIIDESGMPKERFSAEFPKEGPSILRIQQVVRGDSAAYFCASSPVVLGAKNIQYFGAGTRLSVL.

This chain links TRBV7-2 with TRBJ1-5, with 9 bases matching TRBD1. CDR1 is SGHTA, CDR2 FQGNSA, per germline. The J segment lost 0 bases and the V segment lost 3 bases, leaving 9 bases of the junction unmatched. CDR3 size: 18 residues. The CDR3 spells CASSFEGQGPYSNQPQHF. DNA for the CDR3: TGTGCCAGCAGCTTTGAGGGACAGGGACCTTATAGCAATCAGCCCCAGCATTTT.

The CDR3 loop reads CASSQDPMTGGVRAFF. The CDR3 DNA reads as TGCGCCAGCAGCCAAGATCCAATGACAGGGGGCGTGCGGGCTTTCTTT. V and J are TRBV4-3 and TRBJ1-1; TRBD1 agrees at 10 bases. Germline values: CDR1 LGHNA, CDR2 YSLEER. V shed 0 bases, J shed 11 bases, and the junction held 12 bases outside the gene matches. The CDR3 loop spans 16 amino acids.

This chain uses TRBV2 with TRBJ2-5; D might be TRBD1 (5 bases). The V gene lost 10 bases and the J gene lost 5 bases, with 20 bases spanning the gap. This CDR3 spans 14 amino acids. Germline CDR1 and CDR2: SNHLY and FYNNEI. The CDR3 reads CANAQGHLRETQYF. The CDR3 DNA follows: TGTGCCAACGCCCAAGGACATCTTCGGGAGACCCAGTACTTC.

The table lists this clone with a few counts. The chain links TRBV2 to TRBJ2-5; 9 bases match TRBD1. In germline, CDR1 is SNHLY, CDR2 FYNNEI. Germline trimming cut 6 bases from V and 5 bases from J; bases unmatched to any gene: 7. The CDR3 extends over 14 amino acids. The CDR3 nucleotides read TGTGCCAGCAGAGCCGGGACAGGGTGGGAGACCCAGTACTTC. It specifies CASRAGTGWETQYF.

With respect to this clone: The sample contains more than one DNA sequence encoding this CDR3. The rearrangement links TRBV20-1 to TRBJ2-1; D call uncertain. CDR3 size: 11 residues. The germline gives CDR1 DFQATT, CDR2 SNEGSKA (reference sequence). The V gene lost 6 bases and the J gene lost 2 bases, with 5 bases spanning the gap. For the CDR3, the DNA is TGCAGTGCCCGGACCTACAATGAGCAGTTCTTC. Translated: CSARTYNEQFF.

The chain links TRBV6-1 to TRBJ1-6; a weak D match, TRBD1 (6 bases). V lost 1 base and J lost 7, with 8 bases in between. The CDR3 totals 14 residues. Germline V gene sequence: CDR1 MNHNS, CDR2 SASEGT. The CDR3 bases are TGTGCCAGCAGTGAAGGGACAGCCAATTCACCCCTCCACTTT. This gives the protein CASSEGTANSPLHF.

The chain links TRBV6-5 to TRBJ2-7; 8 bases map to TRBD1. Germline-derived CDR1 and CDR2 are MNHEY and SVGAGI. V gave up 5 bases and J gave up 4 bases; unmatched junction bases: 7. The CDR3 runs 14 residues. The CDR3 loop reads CASSPGQAIYEQYF. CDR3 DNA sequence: TGTGCCAGCAGTCCGGGACAGGCGATATACGAGCAGTACTTC.

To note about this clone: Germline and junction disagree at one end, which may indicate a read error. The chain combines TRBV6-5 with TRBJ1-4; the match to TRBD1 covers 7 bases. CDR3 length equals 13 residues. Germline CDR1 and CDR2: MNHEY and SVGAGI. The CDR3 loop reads CASTTQGNGKLFF. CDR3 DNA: TGTGCCAGCACCACACAGGGGAATGGAAAACTGTTTTTT.

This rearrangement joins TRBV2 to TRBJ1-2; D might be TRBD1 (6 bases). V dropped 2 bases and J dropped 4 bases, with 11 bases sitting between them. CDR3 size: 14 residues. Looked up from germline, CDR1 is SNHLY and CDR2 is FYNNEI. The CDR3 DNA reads TGTGCCAGCAGTGAACGGGGGCCCCTCTATGGCTACACCTTC. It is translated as CASSERGPLYGYTF.

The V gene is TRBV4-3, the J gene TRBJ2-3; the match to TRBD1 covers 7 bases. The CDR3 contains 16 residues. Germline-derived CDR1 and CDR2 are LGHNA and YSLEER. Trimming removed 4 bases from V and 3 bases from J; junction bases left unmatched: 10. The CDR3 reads CASSPGDEGATDTQYF. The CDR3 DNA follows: TGCGCCAGCAGCCCTGGGGATGAGGGGGCGACAGATACGCAGTATTTT.

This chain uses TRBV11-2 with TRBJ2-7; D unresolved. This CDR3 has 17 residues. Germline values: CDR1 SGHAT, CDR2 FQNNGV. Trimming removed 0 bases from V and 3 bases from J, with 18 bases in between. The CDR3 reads CASSLDGHISLGYEQYF. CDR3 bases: TGTGCCAGCAGCTTAGATGGGCATATATCCTTGGGCTACGAGCAGTACTTC.

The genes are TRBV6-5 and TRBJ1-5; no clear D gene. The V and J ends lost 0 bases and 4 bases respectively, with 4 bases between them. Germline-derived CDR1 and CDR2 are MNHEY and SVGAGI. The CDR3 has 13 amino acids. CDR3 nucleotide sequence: TGTGCCAGCAGTTACTCGGCGAATCAGCCCCAGCATTTT. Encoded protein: CASSYSANQPQHF.

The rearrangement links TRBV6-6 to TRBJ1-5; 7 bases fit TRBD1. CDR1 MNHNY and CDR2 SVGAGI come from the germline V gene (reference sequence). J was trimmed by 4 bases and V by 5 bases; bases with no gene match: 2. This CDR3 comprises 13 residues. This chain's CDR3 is CASSTGQNQPQHF. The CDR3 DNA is TGTGCCAGCAGTACGGGACAGAATCAGCCCCAGCATTTT.

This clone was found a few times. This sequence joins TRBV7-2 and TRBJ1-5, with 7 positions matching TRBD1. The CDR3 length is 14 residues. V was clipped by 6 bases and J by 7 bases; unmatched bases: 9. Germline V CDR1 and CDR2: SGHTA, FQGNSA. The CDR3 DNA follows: TGTGCCAGCAGTCAGCGACAGGGAGCCCAGCCCCAGCATTTT. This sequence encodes CASSQRQGAQPQHF.

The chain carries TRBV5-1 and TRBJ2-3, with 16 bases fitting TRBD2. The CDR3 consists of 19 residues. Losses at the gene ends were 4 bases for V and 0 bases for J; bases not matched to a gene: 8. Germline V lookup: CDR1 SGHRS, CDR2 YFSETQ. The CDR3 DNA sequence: TGCGCCAGCAGCGCGGGACTAGCGGGGGGGATCACTAGCACAGATACGCAGTATTTT. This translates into CASSAGLAGGITSTDTQYF. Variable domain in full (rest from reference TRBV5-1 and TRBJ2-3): KAGVTQTPRYLIKTRGQQVTLSCSPISGHRSVSWYQQTPGQGLQFLFEYFSETQRNKGNFPGRFSGRQFSNSRSEMNVSTLELGDSALYLCASSAGLAGGITSTDTQYFGPGTRLTVL.

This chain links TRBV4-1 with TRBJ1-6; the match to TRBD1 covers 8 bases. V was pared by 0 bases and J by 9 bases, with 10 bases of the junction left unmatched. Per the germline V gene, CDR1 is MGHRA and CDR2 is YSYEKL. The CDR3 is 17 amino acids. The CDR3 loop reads CASSQDHPGGGSSPLHF. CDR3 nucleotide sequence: TGCGCCAGCAGCCAAGACCACCCAGGGGGCGGGAGTTCACCCCTCCACTTT.